This TCR beta chain emerged from a study of response to subunit inactivated influenza vaccine. TCRdb re-called the RT-PCR reads with MiXCR, one entry per CDR3 protein. The table has about 500,000 distinct CDR3 sequences, more than 15% seen once. V lost 6 bases to trimming and J lost 0 bases, with 15 bases between them. CDR1 is SEHNR, CDR2 FQNEAQ, per germline (reference sequence). This CDR3 contains 15 residues. This clonotype showed up just a few times. This clonotype was obtained from a man between 50 and 75 years old who received an inactivated influenza vaccine. Source: CD4+ T cells sorted from PBMCs, taken roughly 24 months after vaccination. This chain uses TRBV7-9 with TRBJ2-7; D unclear. CDR3 coding DNA: TGTGCCAGCAGTCTCCTGGGCGGAGTCTCCTACGAGCAGTACTTC. Translated: CASSLLGGVSYEQYF.